This T cell receptor beta chain was identified during a study of T cell repertoires in cytomegalovirus infection. Across the whole study: Indications of both CMV infection and matching HLA type were provided by public TCR beta signatures.

TCRdb independently ran MiXCR on the reads; one entry per CDR3 protein. The data show about 490,000 distinct CDR3 sequences, approximately 10% seen once. This clonotype was found a few times. Per the germline V gene, CDR1 is DFQATT and CDR2 is SNEGSKA (reference sequence). The CDR3 has 14 amino acids. Trimming took off 3 bases at V and 2 bases at J, with 11 bases between the two ends. This chain uses TRBV20-1 with TRBJ1-5, with a possible D match to TRBD1 (6 bases). The specimen was PBMCs. The sequence came from a human donor in good health (CMV status not recorded). Some clones in this sample may be carry-over from other donors' samples. CDR3 sequence: CSASTGARNQPQHF. The CDR3, as DNA: TGCAGTGCTAGTACGGGGGCGCGCAATCAGCCCCAGCATTTT.